The next 13 T cell receptor beta chains were all read from a single sample in a study of Graves' ophthalmopathy and Graves' hyperthyroidism. Scientists amplified the TCR beta CDR3 regions from RNA transcripts. HTBI primers primed a first-round RT-PCR, and a second-round multiplex PCR followed. TCRdb reprocessed the multiplex PCR reads via MiXCR and lists one record per CDR3 protein. The sample contains 200,000 to 250,000 distinct CDR3 sequences, 20% to 25% of which appear only once. Sequencing was carried out using peripheral blood. Source of these receptors: a woman aged 45-59 years with Graves' ophthalmopathy.

The V call is TRBV30, the J call TRBJ2-3; D not certain. CDR3 length: 13 amino acids. The germline V and J ends were trimmed by 8 bases and 0 bases, with 12 bases remaining between them. CDR1 and CDR2 from the germline V gene are GTSNPN and SVGIG (reference sequence). The CDR3 sequence is CASSRASTDTQYF. The CDR3 bases are TGTGCCAGTTCAAGGGCTAGCACAGATACGCAGTATTTT.

This clonotype was observed at least ten times. The V and J genes are TRBV19 and TRBJ2-5; possible D gene TRBD2, 6 bases. The CDR3 length is 13 residues. V was cut by 5 bases and J by 5 bases, with 12 bases left in between. Germline V gives CDR1 LNHDA, CDR2 SQIVND (reference sequence). Written as DNA, the CDR3 is TGTGCCAGTAGTGGACGACTAGGGGAGACCCAGTACTTC. Its protein product is CASSGRLGETQYF. Together with reference TRBV19 and TRBJ2-5, the CDR3 gives the full variable domain: DGGITQSPKYLFRKEGQNVTLSCEQNLNHDAMYWYRQDPGQGLRLIYYSQIVNDFQKGDIAEGYSVSREKKESFPLTVTSAQKNPTAFYLCASSGRLGETQYFGPGTRLLVL.

This clonotype came up many times. The chain combines TRBV28 with TRBJ2-7; TRBD2 is a possible D gene (6 bases). Germline assignment: CDR1 MDHEN and CDR2 SYDVKM. V gave up 5 bases and J gave up 1 base, with 18 bases separating them. This CDR3 has 16 amino acids. CDR3 bases: TGTGCCAGCAGTCCTATTCTCGGGACTCTATCCTACGAGCAGTACTTC. It is translated as CASSPILGTLSYEQYF.

This clonotype was observed at least ten times. The chain links TRBV7-2 to TRBJ2-7, with 14 bases matching TRBD2. With V trimmed by 5 bases and J by 2 bases, 5 bases remained unmatched. The CDR3 totals 16 residues. CDR1 and CDR2 from the germline V gene are SGHTA and FQGNSA. Written as DNA, the CDR3 is TGTGCCAGCAGCACCCGGGGACTAGCGGGGGCCTACGAGCAGTACTTC. It is translated as CASSTRGLAGAYEQYF.

The table lists this clonotype with many counts. J is TRBJ1-1 and V is TRBV4-2; D ambiguous. Germline V gives CDR1 LGHNA, CDR2 YNFKEQ. The germline V and J ends were trimmed by 4 bases and 0 bases, with 9 bases remaining between them. This CDR3 spans 14 amino acids. CDR3 nucleotide sequence: TGTGCCAGCAGCCCCTTCGGACTGAACACTGAAGCTTTCTTT. Amino acid sequence: CASSPFGLNTEAFF.

The chain uses TRBV5-6 and TRBJ2-7; 9 bases align to TRBD2. The V gene end was trimmed by 5 bases and the J gene end by 2 bases; junction bases not matched to a gene: 8. The CDR3 runs 15 residues. Per the germline V gene, CDR1 is SGHDT and CDR2 is YYEEEE. The CDR3 protein is CASSLTGLAAYEQYF. DNA of the CDR3: TGTGCCAGCAGTCTGACGGGACTAGCTGCCTACGAGCAGTACTTC.

The chain carries TRBV12-3 or TRBV12-4 and TRBJ2-1; 9 bases match TRBD2. J was trimmed by 5 bases and V by 5 bases; bases with no gene match: 7. The CDR3 extends over 15 amino acids. The CDR3, as DNA: TGTGCCAGCAGTCCGCGGGAGGGCTGGCACAATGAGCAGTTCTTC. Amino acids: CASSPREGWHNEQFF.

V usage is TRBV5-1 and J usage is TRBJ1-1; perhaps TRBD1 as D (5 bases). CDR3 length: 15 residues. CDR1 and CDR2 (germline): SGHRS, YFSETQ. The V and J ends lost 6 bases and 3 bases respectively, with 18 bases between them. CDR3 bases: TGCGCCAGCAACTACGGGGACGGCAGGGACACTGAAGCTTTCTTT. Its translation is CASNYGDGRDTEAFF.

At least ten counts were recorded for this clonotype. The chain is built from TRBV6-5 and TRBJ2-7, with a weak D call TRBD2 (7 bases). The V and J ends lost 2 bases and 4 bases respectively, with 18 bases between them. Per the germline V gene, CDR1 is MNHEY and CDR2 is SVGAGI. The CDR3 spans 16 residues. The CDR3, as DNA: TGTGCCAGCAGTTACGTCAGCGGGACAATTTTTTACGAGCAGTACTTC. Translation gives CASSYVSGTIFYEQYF.

The table lists this clonotype with many counts. In DNA, the CDR3 is TGCGCCAGCAGCCCCGGACGGAGTGGAACTGAAGCTTTCTTT. Translated, it gives CASSPGRSGTEAFF. This chain uses TRBV5-1 with TRBJ1-1; no reliable D call. The V and J ends lost 4 bases and 5 bases respectively, with 15 bases between them. The CDR3 totals 14 residues. Germline CDR1 SGHRS, CDR2 YFSETQ.

Many counts were recorded for this clonotype. The chain links TRBV28 to TRBJ1-2, with D tentatively TRBD1 (5 bases). V dropped 5 bases and J dropped 4 bases, with 14 bases sitting between them. The CDR3 totals 14 residues. Germline V gene sequence: CDR1 MDHEN, CDR2 SYDVKM. The chain's CDR3 is CASSNRGVVYGYTF. The CDR3 region has the DNA TGTGCCAGCAGTAACCGAGGGGTCGTCTATGGCTACACCTTC.

This clonotype turned up a few times. The chain has TRBV11-2 and TRBJ1-6; D is perhaps TRBD1 (5 bases). This CDR3 has 17 residues. V was trimmed by 2 bases and J by 3 bases, leaving 14 bases between them. Germline CDR1 is SGHAT and CDR2 is FQNNGV. CDR3 sequence reads: CASSLWAPTDYNSPLHF. For the CDR3, the DNA is TGTGCCAGCAGCTTATGGGCGCCGACAGACTATAATTCACCCCTCCACTTT.

This clonotype occurred many times. The rearrangement joins TRBV11-2 to TRBJ1-2, with D possibly matching TRBD1 (5 bases). Trimming cost V 4 bases and J 3 bases, with 15 bases left between them. Germline CDR1 is SGHAT and CDR2 is FQNNGV. The CDR3 loop spans 15 amino acids. The DNA of the CDR3 is TGTGCCAGCAGCTCGTCCAGGGCGTGGGACTATGGCTACACCTTC. Protein product: CASSSSRAWDYGYTF.